The rows below give T cell receptor beta chains drawn from one sample of a study of blood T cell repertoires in COVID-19. Sequencing was performed with immunoSEQ multiplex PCR; in TCRdb, only in-frame clones are kept and a portion is missing. This sample yields about 67,000 clones, of which around 87% are seen a single time; around 7.9% belongs to the top ten. The sample comprised peripheral blood. These receptors were collected from a middle-aged man with active COVID-19. Both conserved end residues are part of each CDR3. The D gene is left open where the match is weak. Size values are once, few and many counts, or a class for expanded clones, and some rows have none.

cdr3_aa: CAISDGVGQDTDEAFF
cdr3_nt: TGTGCCATCAGTGACGGGGTTGGACAGGACACCGATGAAGCTTTCTTT
clone_size: -
d_call: TRBD1
v_call: TRBV10-3
j_call: TRBJ1-1

cdr3_aa: CASSRNTEAFF
cdr3_nt: TGTGCCAGCAGTCGGAACACTGAAGCTTTCTTT
clone_size: -
d_call: -
v_call: TRBV27
j_call: TRBJ1-1

cdr3_aa: CASSVSTGSKEAKNIQYF
cdr3_nt: TGTGCCAGTAGCGTCTCGACAGGGAGCAAAGAGGCCAAAAACATTCAGTACTTC
clone_size: -
d_call: TRBD1
v_call: TRBV19
j_call: TRBJ2-4

cdr3_aa: CASSGLAKGQETQYF
cdr3_nt: TGTGCCAGCAGCGGACTAGCTAAAGGCCAAGAGACCCAGTACTTC
clone_size: -
d_call: TRBD2
v_call: TRBV7-2
j_call: TRBJ2-5

cdr3_aa: CASSYRQNTGELFF
cdr3_nt: TGTGCCAGCAGTTACAGACAGAACACCGGGGAGCTGTTTTTT
clone_size: -
d_call: -
v_call: TRBV6-5
j_call: TRBJ2-2

cdr3_aa: CASSEDYRGRDGYTF
cdr3_nt: TGTGCCAGCAGTGAAGACTACAGGGGGAGGGATGGCTACACCTTC
clone_size: once
d_call: TRBD1
v_call: TRBV2
j_call: TRBJ1-2

cdr3_aa: CASSEAMWGDQPQHF
cdr3_nt: TGTGCCAGCAGTGAAGCTATGTGGGGCGATCAGCCCCAGCATTTT
clone_size: -
d_call: -
v_call: TRBV6-1
j_call: TRBJ1-5

cdr3_aa: CASSWAVMEQYF
cdr3_nt: TGTGCCAGCAGTTGGGCAGTAATGGAGCAGTACTTC
clone_size: once
d_call: -
v_call: TRBV28
j_call: TRBJ2-7

cdr3_aa: CASSDEANSVRNTEAFF
cdr3_nt: TGTGCCAGCAGTGACGAGGCAAACTCTGTTAGGAACACTGAAGCTTTCTTT
clone_size: -
d_call: -
v_call: TRBV6-4
j_call: TRBJ1-1

cdr3_aa: CASSFIGGDSNEKLFF
cdr3_nt: TGTGCCAGCAGTTTTATAGGGGGGGATTCTAATGAAAAACTGTTTTTT
clone_size: -
d_call: -
v_call: TRBV28
j_call: TRBJ1-4

cdr3_aa: CATSGLDRGYGNEQFF
cdr3_nt: TGTGCCACCAGTGGTTTGGACAGGGGTTACGGGAATGAGCAGTTCTTC
clone_size: -
d_call: TRBD1
v_call: TRBV24-1
j_call: TRBJ2-1

cdr3_aa: CSVEGGIGTEAFF
cdr3_nt: TGCAGCGTAGAAGGGGGCATTGGCACTGAAGCTTTCTTT
clone_size: -
d_call: TRBD1
v_call: TRBV29-1
j_call: TRBJ1-1

cdr3_aa: CASSPPRTSWYEQYF
cdr3_nt: TGTGCCAGCTCACCTCCTCGGACTAGCTGGTACGAGCAGTACTTC
clone_size: -
d_call: TRBD2
v_call: TRBV18
j_call: TRBJ2-7

cdr3_aa: CASSVGRGSNEQFF
cdr3_nt: TGTGCCAGCAGCGTAGGCAGGGGAAGCAATGAGCAGTTCTTC
clone_size: -
d_call: -
v_call: TRBV9
j_call: TRBJ2-1

cdr3_aa: CASSLGTSSSGNTIYF
cdr3_nt: TGTGCCAGCAGCTTGGGGACTTCGAGCTCTGGAAACACCATATATTTT
clone_size: -
d_call: -
v_call: TRBV7-6
j_call: TRBJ1-3

cdr3_aa: CASSLAGTYNEQFF
cdr3_nt: TGCGCCAGCAGCTTGGCGGGAACCTACAATGAGCAGTTCTTC
clone_size: -
d_call: -
v_call: TRBV5-1
j_call: TRBJ2-1

cdr3_aa: CASSASLAGVGEQYF
cdr3_nt: TGTGCCAGCAGTGCCTCACTAGCGGGAGTTGGCGAGCAGTACTTC
clone_size: once
d_call: TRBD2
v_call: TRBV28
j_call: TRBJ2-7

cdr3_aa: CSASMSGFTNTGELFF
cdr3_nt: TGCAGTGCTAGTATGTCAGGGTTTACGAACACCGGGGAGCTGTTTTTT
clone_size: -
d_call: -
v_call: TRBV20-1
j_call: TRBJ2-2

cdr3_aa: CASSSPPGGLTYNEQFF
cdr3_nt: TGTGCCAGTAGTAGCCCTCCAGGGGGGTTAACCTACAATGAGCAGTTCTTC
clone_size: -
d_call: -
v_call: TRBV19
j_call: TRBJ2-1

cdr3_aa: CASNWGGGLSGEKLFF
cdr3_nt: TGTGCCAGCAATTGGGGAGGGGGTCTTAGTGGTGAAAAACTGTTTTTT
clone_size: -
d_call: -
v_call: TRBV28
j_call: TRBJ1-4

cdr3_aa: CASSFGGTNTEAFF
cdr3_nt: TGCGCCAGCAGCTTTGGTGGGACAAACACTGAAGCTTTCTTT
clone_size: -
d_call: -
v_call: TRBV5-1
j_call: TRBJ1-1

cdr3_aa: CASSFGGNTIYF
cdr3_nt: TGTGCCAGCAGTTTCGGGGGAAACACCATATATTTT
clone_size: -
d_call: -
v_call: TRBV12-3/TRBV12-4
j_call: TRBJ1-3

cdr3_aa: CASSRLAGSGEQFF
cdr3_nt: TGTGCCAGCTCCCGACTAGCGGGGTCGGGTGAGCAGTTCTTC
clone_size: -
d_call: TRBD2
v_call: TRBV18
j_call: TRBJ2-1

cdr3_aa: CATSRDRTSYEQYF
cdr3_nt: TGTGCCACCAGCAGAGATCGCACTTCCTACGAGCAGTACTTC
clone_size: -
d_call: -
v_call: TRBV15
j_call: TRBJ2-7

cdr3_aa: CASSQSRSGRAPDTQYF
cdr3_nt: TGCGCCAGCAGTCAATCGAGGAGCGGGAGGGCCCCGGATACGCAGTATTTT
clone_size: -
d_call: TRBD2
v_call: TRBV23-1
j_call: TRBJ2-3

cdr3_aa: CASSAASGGAREQFF
cdr3_nt: TGTGCCAGTAGTGCGGCTAGCGGGGGGGCCCGGGAGCAGTTCTTC
clone_size: -
d_call: TRBD2
v_call: TRBV19
j_call: TRBJ2-1

cdr3_aa: CASSVGGSGSQETQYF
cdr3_nt: TGTGCCAGCAGCGTAGGGGGTAGCGGCTCCCAAGAGACCCAGTACTTC
clone_size: -
d_call: -
v_call: TRBV9
j_call: TRBJ2-5

cdr3_aa: CASTPGGVNEQYF
cdr3_nt: TGTGCCAGTACCCCAGGGGGAGTTAACGAGCAGTACTTC
clone_size: -
d_call: TRBD1
v_call: TRBV9
j_call: TRBJ2-7

cdr3_aa: CAIRENRALDEQYF
cdr3_nt: TGTGCCATCAGGGAGAACAGGGCGCTTGACGAGCAGTACTTC
clone_size: -
d_call: -
v_call: TRBV10-3
j_call: TRBJ2-7

cdr3_aa: CASSVGPGYGTEAFF
cdr3_nt: TGTGCCAGCAGCGTAGGCCCAGGGTACGGCACTGAAGCTTTCTTT
clone_size: -
d_call: -
v_call: TRBV9
j_call: TRBJ1-1

cdr3_aa: CAGNWQGARENTEAFF
cdr3_nt: TGTGCCGGGAATTGGCAGGGGGCTAGGGAGAACACTGAAGCTTTCTTT
clone_size: -
d_call: TRBD1
v_call: TRBV30
j_call: TRBJ1-1

cdr3_aa: CASSIFGTGSYNEQFF
cdr3_nt: TGTGCCAGTAGTATATTCGGGACAGGGTCCTACAATGAGCAGTTCTTC
clone_size: -
d_call: TRBD1
v_call: TRBV19
j_call: TRBJ2-1

cdr3_aa: CASSSRDRVNQPQHF
cdr3_nt: TGTGCCAGCAGTTCCCGGGACAGGGTCAATCAGCCCCAGCATTTT
clone_size: -
d_call: TRBD1
v_call: TRBV7-8
j_call: TRBJ1-5

cdr3_aa: CSVEAVQGGSYEQYF
cdr3_nt: TGCAGCGTTGAGGCGGTACAGGGGGGCTCCTACGAGCAGTACTTC
clone_size: -
d_call: TRBD1
v_call: TRBV29-1
j_call: TRBJ2-7

cdr3_aa: CASSLVTLDEKLFF
cdr3_nt: TGTGCCAGCAGCTTGGTGACTTTGGATGAAAAACTGTTTTTT
clone_size: -
d_call: -
v_call: TRBV7-8
j_call: TRBJ1-4

cdr3_aa: CASTGQGSNQPQHF
cdr3_nt: TGTGCCAGCACGGGACAGGGGAGCAATCAGCCCCAGCATTTT
clone_size: -
d_call: TRBD1
v_call: TRBV19
j_call: TRBJ1-5

cdr3_aa: CAIYPSGDF
cdr3_nt: TGTGCCATCTACCCCTCAGGGGACTTC
clone_size: -
d_call: -
v_call: TRBV10-3
j_call: TRBJ2-4

cdr3_aa: CASSLVGGGTQETQYF
cdr3_nt: TGCGCCAGCAGCTTAGTGGGCGGGGGGACCCAAGAGACCCAGTACTTC
clone_size: -
d_call: TRBD2
v_call: TRBV5-1
j_call: TRBJ2-5

cdr3_aa: CASNDKDYGYTF
cdr3_nt: TGCGCCAGCAATGACAAGGACTATGGCTACACCTTC
clone_size: -
d_call: -
v_call: TRBV4-1
j_call: TRBJ1-2

cdr3_aa: CASRRVGGDTQYF
cdr3_nt: TGTGCCAGTAGGAGGGTCGGCGGAGATACGCAGTATTTT
clone_size: -
d_call: -
v_call: TRBV19
j_call: TRBJ2-3

cdr3_aa: CASSGGGYEQYF
cdr3_nt: TGTGCCAGCTCTGGAGGAGGATACGAGCAGTACTTC
clone_size: -
d_call: -
v_call: TRBV9
j_call: TRBJ2-7